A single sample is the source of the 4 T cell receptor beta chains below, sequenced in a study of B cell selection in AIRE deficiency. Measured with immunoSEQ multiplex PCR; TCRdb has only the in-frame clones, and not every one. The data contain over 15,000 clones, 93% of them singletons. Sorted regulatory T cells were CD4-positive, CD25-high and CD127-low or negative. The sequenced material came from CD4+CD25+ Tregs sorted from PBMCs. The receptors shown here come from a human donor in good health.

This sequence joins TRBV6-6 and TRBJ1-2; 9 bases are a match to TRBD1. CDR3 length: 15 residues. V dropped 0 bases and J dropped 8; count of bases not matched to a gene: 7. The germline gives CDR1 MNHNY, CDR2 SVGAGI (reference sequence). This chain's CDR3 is CASSYSLDRGQGYTF. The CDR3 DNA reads TGTGCCAGCAGTTACTCCTTGGACAGGGGACAGGGCTACACCTTC.

The CDR3 nucleotides read TGCGCCAGCAGCCGGGGAAGGGCGGGAGGCCGAGAAGACACAGATACGCAGTATTTT. Translation gives CASSRGRAGGREDTDTQYF. The chain combines TRBV4-3 with TRBJ2-3; 8 bases agree with TRBD2. The CDR3 is 19 residues long. Germline V gene sequence: CDR1 LGHNA, CDR2 YSLEER. V shed 4 bases, J shed 2 bases, and the junction held 17 bases outside the gene matches.

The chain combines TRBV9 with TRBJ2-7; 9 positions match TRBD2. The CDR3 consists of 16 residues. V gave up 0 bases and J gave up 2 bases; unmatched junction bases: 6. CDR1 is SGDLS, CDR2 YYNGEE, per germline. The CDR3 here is CASSVEASGAAYEQYF. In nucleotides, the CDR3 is TGTGCCAGCAGCGTAGAGGCTAGCGGGGCTGCCTACGAGCAGTACTTC. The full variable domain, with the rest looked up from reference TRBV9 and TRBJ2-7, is DSGVTQTPKHLITATGQRVTLRCSPRSGDLSVYWYQQSLDQGLQFLIQYYNGEERAKGNILERFSAQQFPDLHSELNLSSLELGDSALYFCASSVEASGAAYEQYFGPGTRLTVT.

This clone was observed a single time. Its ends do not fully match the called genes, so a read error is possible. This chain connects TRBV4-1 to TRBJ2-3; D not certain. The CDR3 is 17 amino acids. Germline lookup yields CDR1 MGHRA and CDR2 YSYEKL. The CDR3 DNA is TGCGCCACCAGCCAAGATATACTGCAAACCCTCACAGATACGCAGTATTTT. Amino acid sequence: CATSQDILQTLTDTQYF.